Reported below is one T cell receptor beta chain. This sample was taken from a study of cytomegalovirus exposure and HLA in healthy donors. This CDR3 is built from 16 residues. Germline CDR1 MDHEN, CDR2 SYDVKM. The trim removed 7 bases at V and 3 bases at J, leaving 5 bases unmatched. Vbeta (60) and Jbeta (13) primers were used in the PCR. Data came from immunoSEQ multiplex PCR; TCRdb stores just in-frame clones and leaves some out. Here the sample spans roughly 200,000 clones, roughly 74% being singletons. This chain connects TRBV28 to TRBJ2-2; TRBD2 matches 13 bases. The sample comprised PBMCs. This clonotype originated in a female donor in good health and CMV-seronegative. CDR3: CASNQLAGGYTGELFF. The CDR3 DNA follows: TGTGCCAGCAATCAACTAGCGGGAGGGTACACCGGGGAGCTGTTTTTT. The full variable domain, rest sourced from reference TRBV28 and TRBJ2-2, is DVKVTQSSRYLVKRTGEKVFLECVQDMDHENMFWYRQDPGLGLRLIYFSYDVKMKEKGDIPEGYSVSREKKERFSLILESASTNQTSMYLCASNQLAGGYTGELFFGEGSRLTVL.